This TCR beta chain stems from a study of blood T cell repertoires in COVID-19. Whole-study context: Samples taken during acute and convalescent COVID-19 were collected in the United States, Italy and Spain. T cells, B-cell-depleted T cells, or PBMCs supplied cDNA or gDNA.

Assay used: immunoSEQ multiplex PCR; TCRdb lists only in-frame clones, some missing. Of 270,000 or so clones in the sample, more than 85% were seen once. Each participant's cohort was designated according to participant-reported clinical history. Participants in the exposed group had met a COVID-19 case in the 2 weeks before joining the study. The clonotype was recovered from a man aged 40-50 years who had been exposed to COVID-19. The sequenced sample was PBMCs or T cells enriched from blood (not recorded which).

The CDR3 nucleotides read TGCAGCGTTGCAGCCAGGATAGGTAACGAGCAGTACTTC. It yields the protein CSVAARIGNEQYF. V and J are TRBV29-1 and TRBJ2-7; no definite D call. The CDR3 is made up of 13 amino acids. Germline-derived CDR1 and CDR2 are SQVTM and ANQGSEA. Trimming cost V 4 bases and J 5 bases, with 15 bases left between them.